These 23 T cell receptor beta chains came from one sample sequenced in a study of shared clonotypes between healthy human individuals. Some clones are missing from TCRdb's copy, which holds only in-frame ones; the method was immunoSEQ multiplex PCR. The repertoire holds about 800,000 clones, with roughly 96% as singletons. Naive CD8 populations comprised CD45RO-negative cells positively selected for CCR7, excluding terminally differentiated effector memory CD45RA+ cells. The sample comprised naive CD8+ T cells sorted from blood. The receptors were gathered from a man aged 30 to 45 in good health.

For this clone: Germline and junction disagree at one end, which may indicate a read error. The rearrangement uses TRBV11-2 and TRBJ2-5; the D gene is possibly TRBD2 (5 bases). CDR1 is SGHAT and CDR2 is FQNNGV in the germline V gene. The CDR3 consists of 12 residues. This CDR3 reads CASSLIPSPQHF. In nucleotides, the CDR3 is TGTGCCAGCAGCTTAATACCTAGCCCCCAGCACTTC.

The rearrangement links TRBV5-1 to TRBJ2-7, with D possibly called TRBD1 or TRBD2 (5 bases each). CDR1 and CDR2 from the germline V gene are SGHRS and YFSETQ. V shed 3 bases and J shed 4 bases, with 11 bases lying between them. The CDR3 spans 13 residues. The CDR3 protein is CASSWPGAYEQYF. The DNA for the CDR3 is TGCGCCAGCAGCTGGCCCGGGGCTTACGAGCAGTACTTC.

The CDR3 nucleotides read TGCGCCAGCAGCTTCTCCGGGACAAGACAAGAGACCCAGTACTTC. Its protein product is CASSFSGTRQETQYF. The J gene is TRBJ2-5, the V gene TRBV5-1; D may be TRBD1 (6 bases). The germline V gene has CDR1 SGHRS and CDR2 YFSETQ. V shed 2 bases and J shed 2 bases, with 13 bases lying between them. The CDR3 extends over 15 amino acids. The complete variable domain, with remaining parts taken from reference TRBV5-1 and TRBJ2-5, reads KAGVTQTPRYLIKTRGQQVTLSCSPISGHRSVSWYQQTPGQGLQFLFEYFSETQRNKGNFPGRFSGRQFSNSRSEMNVSTLELGDSALYLCASSFSGTRQETQYFGPGTRLLVL.

The chain has TRBV7-6 and TRBJ2-7, with 11 nucleotides matching TRBD2. The CDR3 extends over 15 amino acids. V was clipped by 5 bases and J by 4 bases; unmatched bases: 7. Germline lookup yields CDR1 SGHVS and CDR2 FNYEAQ. The CDR3 sequence is CASSPWTSGQYEQYF. In nucleotides, the CDR3 is TGTGCCAGCAGCCCGTGGACTAGCGGGCAGTACGAGCAGTACTTC.

V is TRBV7-9 and J is TRBJ2-7, with 9 positions matching TRBD1. CDR3 length equals 16 residues. Germline V lookup: CDR1 SEHNR, CDR2 FQNEAQ (reference sequence). J was trimmed by 3 bases and V by 4 bases; bases with no gene match: 10. In DNA form, the CDR3 reads TGTGCCAGCAGCTCCGCGGGACAGGGAAGGGGCTACGAGCAGTACTTC. Amino acids: CASSSAGQGRGYEQYF.

Only one count was recorded for this clone. V and J are TRBV10-3 and TRBJ2-3; TRBD1 is a possible D gene (6 bases). The ends were cut back, 2 bases at V and 6 bases at J, with 12 bases in the middle. CDR1 and CDR2 from the germline V gene are ENHRY and SYGVKD. This CDR3 region has 14 residues. The CDR3: CAISEETGRDTQYF. The CDR3 DNA sequence: TGTGCCATCAGTGAGGAAACAGGGCGGGATACGCAGTATTTT.

The CDR3 DNA sequence: TGTGCCAGCAGTCACAACCCTCCACCTAGCGGGAGGACAGATACGCAGTATTTT. This sequence encodes CASSHNPPPSGRTDTQYF. The chain employs TRBV7-8 and TRBJ2-3; 11 bases align to TRBD2. Germline V gene data show CDR1 as SGHVS and CDR2 as FQNEAQ. The CDR3 covers 18 residues. V gave up 6 bases and J gave up 3 bases; unmatched junction bases: 14.

The rearrangement joins TRBV4-1 to TRBJ2-7; D may be TRBD1 or TRBD2 (6 bases each). This CDR3 contains 14 residues. Germline CDR1 reads MGHRA; CDR2 reads YSYEKL. V lost 1 base, J lost 9 bases, and 16 bases lay in between. CDR3 region: CASSQAGALRVQYF. In DNA form, the CDR3 reads TGCGCCAGCAGCCAAGCGGGGGCCTTACGAGTGCAGTACTTC.

As to this clone: The sample contains more than one DNA sequence encoding this CDR3. V usage is TRBV20-1 and J usage is TRBJ2-1; D ambiguous. The V end lost 0 bases, the J end lost 8 bases, and 5 bases lay between the germline ends. Germline CDR1 and CDR2: DFQATT and SNEGSKA (reference sequence). The CDR3 has 11 residues. The CDR3 region has the DNA TGCAGTGCTAGAGATGGGGATGAGCAGTTCTTC. Translation: CSARDGDEQFF.

The chain joins TRBV7-9 to TRBJ2-1, with TRBD2 identical over 14 bases. Germline CDR1 is SEHNR and CDR2 is FQNEAQ (reference sequence). V lost 8 bases, J lost 12 bases, and 12 bases stayed unmatched. The CDR3 is 15 residues long. In DNA form, the CDR3 reads TGTGCCAGCTGTCCACCCGGGACTAGCGGGAGTTGGCAGTTCTTC. It codes for CASCPPGTSGSWQFF.

The chain has TRBV4-1 and TRBJ1-1, with no clear D. The CDR3 contains 14 residues. Trimming stripped 1 base from V and 1 base from J, with 7 bases between. The germline V gene encodes CDR1 MGHRA and CDR2 YSYEKL. Here the CDR3 DNA reads TGCGCCAGCAGCCAAGCGCGGGCGAACACTGAAGCTTTCTTT. Amino acids: CASSQARANTEAFF.

The gene calls are TRBV30 and TRBJ1-5; 10 nucleotides match TRBD1. Germline assignment: CDR1 GTSNPN and CDR2 SVGIG (reference sequence). The CDR3 has 15 amino acids. Germline trimming cut 2 bases from V and 7 bases from J; bases unmatched to any gene: 8. The CDR3 loop is CAWSSRTGGNQPQHF. The CDR3 DNA is TGTGCCTGGAGTTCGCGGACAGGGGGGAACCAGCCCCAGCATTTT. Full variable domain (rest looked up from reference TRBV30 and TRBJ1-5): SQTIHQWPATLVQPVGSPLSLECTVEGTSNPNLYWYRQAAGRGLQLLFYSVGIGQISSEVPQNLSASRPQDRQFILSSKKLLLSDSGFYLCAWSSRTGGNQPQHFGDGTRLSIL.

The chain couples TRBV29-1 to TRBJ2-7; D is perhaps TRBD1 (6 bases). Per the germline V gene, CDR1 is SQVTM and CDR2 is ANQGSEA. The V end was cut by 4 bases, the J end by 4 bases, with 17 bases between. This CDR3 is built from 14 residues. The CDR3 here is CSVGARGSGYEQYF. DNA for the CDR3: TGCAGCGTTGGGGCGAGGGGGTCGGGGTACGAGCAGTACTTC.

The gene calls are TRBV9 and TRBJ2-3; D ambiguous. V lost 1 base, J lost 4 bases, and 10 bases lay in between. The CDR3 consists of 14 residues. Per germline, CDR1 SGDLS and CDR2 YYNGEE. CDR3 sequence reads: CASSVISRADTQYF. CDR3 nucleotide sequence: TGTGCCAGCAGCGTAATTAGCAGAGCAGATACGCAGTATTTT. The whole variable domain, filled in from reference TRBV9 and TRBJ2-3, reads DSGVTQTPKHLITATGQRVTLRCSPRSGDLSVYWYQQSLDQGLQFLIQYYNGEERAKGNILERFSAQQFPDLHSELNLSSLELGDSALYFCASSVISRADTQYFGPGTRLTVL.

CDR3 in amino acids: CSVEAPDEQFF. CDR3 DNA sequence: TGCAGCGTTGAAGCGCCCGATGAGCAGTTCTTC. The chain carries TRBV29-1 and TRBJ2-1, with D unresolved. Germline assignment: CDR1 SQVTM and CDR2 ANQGSEA. The CDR3 is made up of 11 amino acids. Deletions cut 1 base from V and 8 bases from J, with 6 bases between.

The chain is built from TRBV27 and TRBJ2-1; 7 nucleotides agree with TRBD2. Germline V lookup: CDR1 MNHEY, CDR2 SMNVEV (reference sequence). With V trimmed by 5 bases and J by 8 bases, 12 bases remained unmatched. The CDR3 totals 15 residues. The CDR3 DNA follows: TGTGCCAGCAGTCCTTATCTGGGGGGGATCGATGAGCAGTTCTTC. The encoded protein is CASSPYLGGIDEQFF.

This clone is a singleton in its sample. The chain is built from TRBV25-1 and TRBJ1-5; no clear D gene. The CDR3 has 14 residues. Germline lookup yields CDR1 MGHDK and CDR2 SYGVNS. With 6 bases removed from V and 4 bases from J, the gap between germline ends came to 13 bases. The chain's CDR3 is CASSLSATNQPQHF. The CDR3 region has the DNA TGTGCCAGCAGCCTAAGTGCGACGAATCAGCCCCAGCATTTT.

The rearrangement uses TRBV5-5 and TRBJ2-5, with 8 positions matching TRBD2. The CDR3 consists of 17 residues. Germline-derived CDR1 and CDR2 are SGHKS and YYEKEE (reference sequence). Germline trimming cut 0 bases from V and 0 bases from J; bases unmatched to any gene: 7. CDR3 sequence reads: CASSLVVAGTYQETQYF. The CDR3 coding sequence is TGTGCCAGCAGCTTGGTAGTAGCGGGAACGTACCAAGAGACCCAGTACTTC. Using reference TRBV5-5 and TRBJ2-5 for the parts outside the CDR3, the full variable domain is DAGVTQSPTHLIKTRGQQVTLRCSPISGHKSVSWYQQVLGQGPQFIFQYYEKEERGRGNFPDRFSARQFPNYSSELNVNALLLGDSALYLCASSLVVAGTYQETQYFGPGTRLLVL.

The rearrangement links TRBV19 to TRBJ2-1, with 8 nucleotides matching TRBD1. CDR1 is LNHDA and CDR2 is SQIVND in the germline V gene (reference sequence). J was trimmed by 4 bases and V by 1 base; bases with no gene match: 9. CDR3 length equals 17 residues. The CDR3 loop is CASSIGFLDRDYNEQFF. CDR3 in DNA: TGTGCCAGTAGTATAGGTTTCCTGGACAGGGATTACAATGAGCAGTTCTTC.

The chain is built from TRBV7-9 and TRBJ2-7, with D possibly TRBD2 on 5 matching bases. CDR1 and CDR2 (germline): SEHNR, FQNEAQ (reference sequence). The CDR3 is 13 amino acids. Trimming shortened V by 5 bases and J by 0 bases, and 8 bases separated the two germline ends. CDR3 sequence (DNA): TGTGCCAGCAGCGATCGGGGCTCCTACGAGCAGTACTTC. It yields the protein CASSDRGSYEQYF.

A single count supports this clone. The chain combines TRBV10-3 with TRBJ2-5; D gene uncertain. V was clipped by 3 bases and J by 5 bases, with 13 bases between them. Per germline, CDR1 ENHRY and CDR2 SYGVKD. The CDR3 consists of 14 residues. The CDR3 spells CAISDHSHRETQYF. CDR3 nucleotide sequence: TGTGCCATCAGTGACCACTCCCACCGGGAGACCCAGTACTTC.

The chain employs TRBV5-8 and TRBJ2-1; 14 bases map to TRBD2. The ends lost 4 bases at V and 6 bases at J; junction bases unmatched: 3. The CDR3 loop spans 15 amino acids. Per germline, CDR1 SGHTS and CDR2 YDEGEE. Here the CDR3 reads CASSQGLAGANEQFF. Written as DNA, the CDR3 is TGTGCCAGCAGCCAGGGACTAGCGGGAGCCAATGAGCAGTTCTTC. The whole variable domain, filled in from reference TRBV5-8 and TRBJ2-1, reads EAGVTQSPTHLIKTRGQQATLRCSPISGHTSVYWYQQALGLGLQFLLWYDEGEERNRGNFPPRFSGRQFPNYSSELNVNALELEDSALYLCASSQGLAGANEQFFGPGTRLTVL.

This clone was seen a single time. The chain couples TRBV7-2 to TRBJ2-1; no definite D call. V was shortened by 5 bases and J by 6 bases, with 8 bases between the two germline ends. The CDR3 extends over 12 amino acids. Germline V CDR1 and CDR2: SGHTA, FQGNSA. The CDR3 nucleotides are TGTGCCAGCAGCACCAGCCGCAATGAGCAGTTCTTC. Its translation: CASSTSRNEQFF.